Listed below are T cell receptor beta chains from one sample, sequenced in a study of T-cell memory formation after mild COVID-19. TCRdb itself ran the 5' RACE reads through MiXCR, one entry per CDR3 protein. The sample has about 350,000 distinct CDR3 sequences, around a fifth seen once; the top ten hold about 21%. Specimen: PBMCs or a T cell subset sorted from them (not recorded which). These receptors were obtained from a man between 18 and 35 years old who had mild COVID-19 (a few samples of this study predate the infection). Cell type and time point are not known. CDR3s include the opening cysteine and the closing phenylalanine or tryptophan. A D gene is named only where the DNA matches it firmly. The listing skips clone size in some rows; elsewhere it reads once, few, many or a size class.

>few|TRBD1|TRBJ1-2|TRBV12-3/TRBV12-4
CASSFGQGNYGYTF
TGTGCCAGCAGTTTCGGACAGGGAAACTATGGCTACACCTTC
>few|NA|TRBJ2-1|TRBV15
CATSEGAAQGQFF
TGTGCCACCAGCGAGGGAGCAGCCCAGGGGCAGTTCTTC
>NA|NA|TRBJ2-2|TRBV6-5
CASSYSMNTGELFF
TGTGCCAGCAGTTACTCCATGAACACCGGGGAGCTGTTTTTT
>NA|TRBD1|TRBJ1-5|TRBV19
CASTWDRVDNQPQHF
TGTGCCAGTACCTGGGACAGGGTCGATAATCAGCCCCAGCATTTT
>few|NA|TRBJ1-2|TRBV5-1
CASGSGANYGYTF
TGCGCCAGCGGTTCAGGGGCTAACTATGGCTACACCTTC
>few|NA|TRBJ2-5|TRBV29-1
CSVGGDVLKTQYF
TGCAGCGTCGGAGGGGACGTTTTAAAGACCCAGTACTTC
>NA|NA|TRBJ1-2|TRBV5-6
CASSFIGGYYGYTF
TGTGCCAGCAGCTTCATAGGGGGGTACTATGGCTACACCTTC
>NA|NA|TRBJ1-5|TRBV4-1
CASSQPPSQPQHF
TGCGCCAGCAGCCAACCTCCGTCCCAGCCCCAGCATTTT
>few|TRBD1|TRBJ1-2|TRBV20-1
CSASGTGFGGYTF
TGCAGTGCATCCGGGACAGGGTTCGGGGGCTACACCTTC
>NA|NA|TRBJ1-1|TRBV9
CASSVEGGNTEAFF
TGTGCCAGCAGCGTAGAAGGTGGGAACACTGAAGCTTTCTTT
>NA|NA|TRBJ1-5|TRBV7-2
CASSYPQGPQHF
TGTGCCAGCAGCTACCCTCAGGGTCCCCAGCATTTT
>many|NA|TRBJ1-5|TRBV18
CASSITGLNQPQHF
TGTGCCAGCTCTATCACAGGACTGAATCAGCCCCAGCATTTT
>NA|NA|TRBJ1-3|TRBV6-5
CASSLSAGRVAPDTIYF
TGTGCCAGCAGTCTCAGCGCAGGGCGGGTCGCTCCGGACACCATATATTTT
>NA|NA|TRBJ2-7|TRBV20-1
CSARMRGDLYEQYF
TGCAGTGCTAGAATGCGGGGAGACCTCTACGAGCAGTACTTC
>NA|NA|TRBJ2-3|TRBV5-6
CASSLVLRLGRDTQYF
TGTGCCAGCAGCTTGGTTTTAAGGCTAGGTCGGGATACGCAGTATTTT
>many|TRBD1|TRBJ1-5|TRBV5-1
CASSPGTGSNQPQHF
TGCGCCAGCAGCCCAGGGACAGGGAGCAATCAGCCCCAGCATTTT
>few|TRBD1|TRBJ1-2|TRBV12-3/TRBV12-4
CASSLYRLGDRETNYGYTF
TGTGCCAGCAGTTTATATCGTCTTGGGGACAGGGAAACTAACTATGGCTACACCTTC
>NA|NA|TRBJ1-5|TRBV4-2
CASSHGAGTGQPQHF
TGTGCCAGCAGCCACGGAGCCGGGACCGGCCAGCCCCAGCATTTT
>once|NA|TRBJ1-2|TRBV4-1
CASSQIIGAGMNGYTF
TGCGCCAGCAGCCAGATAATAGGCGCCGGAATGAATGGCTACACCTTC
>NA|TRBD2|TRBJ2-7|TRBV7-2
CASSLSGGSSYEQYF
TGTGCCAGCAGCTTAAGCGGGGGCAGCTCCTACGAGCAGTACTTC
>once|TRBD2|TRBJ2-1|TRBV19
CASSRLAGPNEQFF
TGTGCCAGTAGCCGACTAGCGGGGCCTAATGAGCAGTTCTTC
>few|NA|TRBJ1-1|TRBV7-2
CASSYLGGNTEAFF
TGTGCCAGCAGCTACCTAGGGGGGAACACTGAAGCTTTCTTT
>few|NA|TRBJ1-3|TRBV2
CASSIVLEGTIYF
TGTGCCAGCAGCATTGTCCTCGAGGGCACCATATATTTT
>NA|TRBD1|TRBJ2-1|TRBV12-3/TRBV12-4
CASSRRDRGPYNEQFF
TGTGCCAGCAGTCGCCGGGACAGGGGTCCCTACAATGAGCAGTTCTTC
>few|TRBD1|TRBJ1-2|TRBV3-1
CAISQGAHGYTF
TGTGCCATTTCACAGGGGGCTCATGGCTACACCTTC
>NA|NA|TRBJ2-5|TRBV2
CASQRDQETQYF
TGTGCCAGCCAGCGGGACCAAGAGACCCAGTACTTC
>NA|TRBD2|TRBJ2-3|TRBV5-1
CASSSLTSGGLTDTQYF
TGCGCCAGCAGCTCGCTGACTAGCGGGGGCCTTACAGATACGCAGTATTTT
>many|NA|TRBJ2-7|TRBV19
CASSTGSYEQYF
TGTGCCAGTAGTACAGGATCCTACGAGCAGTACTTC
>many|TRBD1|TRBJ1-5|TRBV6-5
CASSTGTGGRQPQHF
TGTGCCAGCAGTACGGGGACAGGGGGGAGGCAGCCCCAGCATTTT
>few|NA|TRBJ1-5|TRBV9
CASSPEGTSNQPQHF
TGTGCCAGCAGCCCAGAGGGGACTAGCAATCAGCCCCAGCATTTT
>NA|TRBD1|TRBJ2-5|TRBV20-1
CSARDRGQETQYF
TGCAGTGCCCGGGACAGGGGCCAAGAGACCCAGTACTTC